Sequencing of this T cell receptor (beta chain) was carried out in a study of healthy donors' naive CD4 and CD8 T cells. Study conclusions and caveats: Homeostatic proliferation of naive T cells was not examined as a bias source. Naive CD4+ and CD8+ cells reportedly differed in usage of most V and J genes.

Comment on this clonotype: As yet, its antigen is unknown.

The germline V gene has CDR1 MNHEY and CDR2 SVGAGI. The V end was cut by 4 bases, the J end by 2 bases, with 15 bases between. This CDR3 comprises 15 residues. CD4+CD8-CD45RO-CD45RA+ cells were naive CD4+; CD8+CD4-CD45RA+CD27bright cells were naive CD8+. Starting from 500 ng of total RNA, TCR libraries were made with linear amplification. TCRdb passed the reads through MiXCR, listing each CDR3 protein once. The table lists about 180,000 distinct CDR3 sequences, about 74% of them singletons. Sequencing was carried out using naive CD4+ and CD8+ T cells sorted from blood, pooled from several donors. This TCR was recovered from a pool of human donors in good health; the sample pools cells from several healthy donors. V and J are TRBV6-5 and TRBJ2-7, with D possibly TRBD2 on 5 matching bases. DNA of the CDR3: TGTGCCAGCAGTTCTACGGGGTTCACCGCCTACGAGCAGTACTTC. Its translation: CASSSTGFTAYEQYF.